The next 23 T cell receptor beta chains were all read from a single sample in a study of regulatory T cells in long-lasting Graves disease (dated by TCRdb to about 2021). In the paper's terms, the time point label means: newly diagnosed GD, antithyroid drugs for less than 3 months. RNA was extracted from PBMCs in TRIzol for both TCR sequencing and RNA sequencing. Library method: multiplex PCR. Sequencing relied on an Illumina HiSeq 4000. TCR beta libraries were built with iRepertoire HTBI primers and Arm-PCR amplification of CDR3 regions. TCRdb's own reprocessing of the public reads used fastp at Q25 and MiXCR and kept productive beta chains. Identical CDR3 proteins give one entry, which carries the most common genes and DNA. This sample gives approximately 440,000 distinct CDR3 sequences in total; about a sixth of them show up just once. The top ten constitute 12% of the sample. These sequences were also reported in another study, on T cells in Graves' hyperthyroidism and ophthalmopathy.

The sample consisted of peripheral blood mononuclear cells (PBMCs), taken at new diagnosis, from a patient treated with antithyroid drugs. These receptors were taken from a middle-aged man with Graves disease. Donor details come from another sample of the same person, matched by shared clones.

Details on this clonotype: Only one base separates this from a far larger clonotype, so it likely reflects a read error. This rearrangement joins TRBV28 to TRBJ2-7; D gene uncertain. Near its end, the DNA agrees better with TRBJ2-3, so the J call may be wrong. The germline V gene encodes CDR1 MDHEN and CDR2 SYDVKM. The CDR3 loop spans 15 amino acids. CDR3 coding DNA: TGTGCCAGCAGTATACCCTGGACGGTTCAAGATACGCAGTATTTT. This translates into CASSIPWTVQDTQYF.

Details on this clonotype: At one end the junction does not follow the germline gene, possibly because of a read error. J is TRBJ1-1 and V is TRBV12-3 or TRBV12-4; D ambiguous. CDR3 length equals 13 residues. CDR3 in amino acids: CASSIAPNTEAFF. The CDR3 DNA reads TGTGCCAGCAGTATAGCACCGAACACTGAAGCTTTCTTT.

J is TRBJ2-7 and V is TRBV3-1; D unclear. This CDR3 has 12 amino acids. The germline CDR1 and CDR2 sequences are LGHDT and YNNKEL (reference sequence). V lost 3 bases to trimming and J lost 7 bases, with 10 bases between them. CDR3 region: CASSQNTAEQYF. The CDR3 bases are TGTGCCAGCAGCCAGAATACTGCGGAGCAGTACTTC.

This clonotype was observed many times. The chain recombines TRBV30 with TRBJ2-1; 7 bases agree with TRBD2. After removal of 2 bases from V and 5 bases from J, the junction contained 0 bases not matched to a gene. The CDR3 is made up of 12 amino acids. From germline, CDR1 is GTSNPN and CDR2 SVGIG (reference sequence). CDR3 coding DNA: TGTGCCTGGAGTCTAGCGGACAATGAGCAGTTCTTC. This codes for CAWSLADNEQFF.

This clonotype was detected ten times or more. The chain recombines TRBV6-1 with TRBJ2-2; D not certain. Germline V gene lookup returns CDR1 MNHNS and CDR2 SASEGT. The V end was cut by 7 bases, the J end by 1 base, with 10 bases between. The CDR3 is made up of 14 amino acids. The CDR3 nucleotides read TGTGCCAGCACCCAAGGGCGGAACACCGGGGAGCTGTTTTTT. It translates to CASTQGRNTGELFF.

The sample holds many counts of this clonotype. V is TRBV3-1 and J is TRBJ2-7; TRBD2 agrees at 8 bases. The CDR3 runs 13 residues. V shed 1 base, J shed 12 bases, and the junction held 8 bases outside the gene matches. CDR1 LGHDT and CDR2 YNNKEL come from the germline V gene (reference sequence). The CDR3 sequence is CASSQAVGTRLYF. DNA of the CDR3: TGTGCCAGCAGCCAAGCCGTCGGGACTAGGCTGTACTTC.

This clonotype was counted many times. J is TRBJ1-2 and V is TRBV12-3 or TRBV12-4; tentative D call: TRBD1 (5 bases). V lost 5 bases to trimming and J lost 4 bases, with 11 bases between them. The CDR3 is 13 residues long. CDR3 amino acids: CASSPQGGYGYTF. CDR3 coding DNA: TGTGCCAGCAGTCCGCAGGGAGGCTATGGCTACACCTTC.

Many counts were recorded for this clonotype. At one end the junction does not follow the germline gene, possibly because of a read error. V usage is TRBV2 and J usage is TRBJ1-6; 7 bases map to TRBD1. The germline V gene encodes CDR1 SNHLY and CDR2 FYNNEI. The CDR3 totals 10 residues. The CDR3 is CASSGTGHNF. The CDR3, as DNA: TGTGCCAGCAGTGGGACAGGTCACAACTTT.

This clonotype was counted at least ten times. The chain has TRBV27 and TRBJ2-1; a possible D gene is TRBD2 (5 bases). This CDR3 is 15 amino acids long. V lost 6 bases to trimming and J lost 5 bases, with 17 bases between them. Looked up from germline, CDR1 is MNHEY and CDR2 is SMNVEV (reference sequence). CDR3 nucleotide sequence: TGTGCCAGCAGCCCTCTAGCCCACCCAGACAATGAGCAGTTCTTC. Its protein product is CASSPLAHPDNEQFF.

This clonotype occurred many times. The V call is TRBV28, the J call TRBJ2-1; D is perhaps TRBD2 (6 bases). Trimming stripped 1 base from V and 9 bases from J, with 13 bases between. CDR1 and CDR2 from the germline V gene are MDHEN and SYDVKM. The CDR3 is 14 amino acids. The CDR3 spells CASSLSPGVVEQFF. For the CDR3, the DNA is TGTGCCAGCAGTTTATCACCGGGAGTGGTTGAGCAGTTCTTC. Variable domain in full (rest from reference TRBV28 and TRBJ2-1): DVKVTQSSRYLVKRTGEKVFLECVQDMDHENMFWYRQDPGLGLRLIYFSYDVKMKEKGDIPEGYSVSREKKERFSLILESASTNQTSMYLCASSLSPGVVEQFFGPGTRLTVL.

This clonotype was recorded many times. The V call is TRBV5-4, the J call TRBJ2-3; 7 bases are shared with TRBD2. The length of the CDR3 is 16 residues. The V segment lost 0 bases and the J segment 4 bases; nucleotides outside the gene matches: 8. The germline gives CDR1 SGHNT, CDR2 YYREEE (reference sequence). CDR3 bases: TGTGCCAGCAGCTTGGGGGCGGGAGTGGGGGCAGATACGCAGTATTTT. Residues: CASSLGAGVGADTQYF. Full variable domain (rest looked up from reference TRBV5-4 and TRBJ2-3): ETGVTQSPTHLIKTRGQQVTLRCSSQSGHNTVSWYQQALGQGPQFIFQYYREEENGRGNFPPRFSGLQFPNYSSELNVNALELDDSALYLCASSLGAGVGADTQYFGPGTRLTVL.

This clonotype was recorded at least ten times. V is TRBV30 and J is TRBJ1-1; TRBD1 matches at 8 bases. Trimming took 0 bases from V and 0 from J; bases not matched to a gene: 0. Germline CDR1 and CDR2: GTSNPN and SVGIG (reference sequence). The CDR3 is 14 amino acids. This chain's CDR3 is CAWSVQGVNTEAFF. The CDR3 nucleotides read TGTGCCTGGAGTGTACAGGGGGTGAACACTGAAGCTTTCTTT.

This clonotype was counted at least ten times. The chain carries TRBV5-1 and TRBJ1-1; TRBD1 agrees at 8 bases. V was clipped by 0 bases and J by 4 bases; unmatched bases: 5. Germline V gene data show CDR1 as SGHRS and CDR2 as YFSETQ. The CDR3 spans 15 residues. The CDR3 reads CASSLEATGVTEAFF. For the CDR3, the DNA is TGCGCCAGCAGCTTGGAGGCGACAGGGGTCACTGAAGCTTTCTTT. The whole variable domain, filled in from reference TRBV5-1 and TRBJ1-1, reads KAGVTQTPRYLIKTRGQQVTLSCSPISGHRSVSWYQQTPGQGLQFLFEYFSETQRNKGNFPGRFSGRQFSNSRSEMNVSTLELGDSALYLCASSLEATGVTEAFFGQGTRLTVV.

This clonotype occurred many times. This chain connects TRBV30 to TRBJ1-1; TRBD1 matches at 7 bases. Germline assignment: CDR1 GTSNPN and CDR2 SVGIG (reference sequence). The CDR3 covers 15 residues. The ends lost 3 bases at V and 1 base at J; junction bases unmatched: 8. CDR3 in DNA: TGTGCCTGGAGAATGCAGAGACAGGGGAACACTGAAGCTTTCTTT. This translates into CAWRMQRQGNTEAFF.

This clonotype was observed at least ten times. V and J are TRBV11-3 and TRBJ2-3; perhaps D is TRBD1 or TRBD2 (5 bases each). There are 15 residues in the CDR3. The V end was cut by 7 bases, the J end by 0 bases, with 14 bases between. Germline CDR1 is SGHNT and CDR2 is YENEEA. CDR3 amino acids: CASNPGTGSTDTQYF. The CDR3 nucleotides read TGTGCCAGCAACCCCGGGACGGGGAGCACAGATACGCAGTATTTT.

This clonotype was seen repeatedly, ten times or more. This sequence joins TRBV5-6 and TRBJ1-1; D uncertain. The CDR3 is made up of 13 amino acids. Trimming removed 6 bases from V and 11 bases from J, with 20 bases in between. Germline values: CDR1 SGHDT, CDR2 YYEEEE. CDR3 sequence (DNA): TGTGCCAGCACCCATCCGGGAATAGGGAAGGCTTTCTTT. The encoded protein is CASTHPGIGKAFF.

This rearrangement joins TRBV7-9 to TRBJ2-3; D is perhaps TRBD2 (5 bases). V was clipped by 5 bases and J by 4 bases, with 13 bases between them. CDR1 and CDR2 from the germline V gene are SEHNR and FQNEAQ (reference sequence). CDR3 length: 14 amino acids. The CDR3 loop reads CASSRRTPADTQYF. The CDR3, as DNA: TGTGCCAGCAGCCGCCGGACTCCAGCAGATACGCAGTATTTT.

This chain joins TRBV28 and TRBJ2-5, with 9 positions matching TRBD2. J gave up 5 bases and V 11 bases, and 24 bases lay outside the gene matches. The length of the CDR3 is 18 residues. Germline V gene sequence: CDR1 MDHEN, CDR2 SYDVKM. CDR3 DNA sequence: TGTGCCTCGGGGCTAGCGGGATTTCGGACCGGGGGGTGGGAGACCCAGTACTTC. Translated, it gives CASGLAGFRTGGWETQYF.

The table lists this clonotype with a few counts. V is TRBV27 and J is TRBJ1-2; D unresolved. CDR1 MNHEY and CDR2 SMNVEV come from the germline V gene (reference sequence). This CDR3 contains 13 residues. The germline V and J ends were trimmed by 8 bases and 3 bases, with 13 bases remaining between them. CDR3 nucleotide sequence: TGTGCCAGCTCACGGGCGAGATACTATGGCTACACCTTC. This codes for CASSRARYYGYTF.

CDR3 sequence reads: CATSESAAGLWNEQFF. For the CDR3, the DNA is TGTGCCACCAGTGAATCTGCGGCGGGTCTGTGGAATGAGCAGTTCTTC. The rearrangement uses TRBV24-1 and TRBJ2-1, with a weak D call TRBD2 (5 bases). This CDR3 has 16 amino acids. Germline V lookup: CDR1 KGHDR, CDR2 SFDVKD. Deletions cut 4 bases from V and 7 bases from J, with 19 bases between.

J is TRBJ2-2 and V is TRBV20-1; D gene unclear. The CDR3 sequence is 13 residues long. The V and J ends lost 1 base and 4 bases respectively, with 7 bases between them. Germline V gene data show CDR1 as DFQATT and CDR2 as SNEGSKA (reference sequence). The CDR3 sequence is CSARAGFTGELFF. As DNA, the CDR3 is TGCAGTGCTAGAGCGGGCTTCACCGGGGAGCTGTTTTTT.

This clonotype was observed many times. The junction does not match germline at one end; this may be a read error. The J gene is TRBJ1-1, the V gene TRBV5-1; D might be TRBD1 (5 bases). The germline CDR1 and CDR2 sequences are SGHRS and YFSETQ. This CDR3 comprises 12 residues. CDR3 DNA: TGTGCCAGCAGCTCCGGGGACTTACGCACTTTCTTT. Amino acids: CASSSGDLRTFF. The whole variable domain, remainder taken from reference TRBV5-1 and TRBJ1-1, is KAGVTQTPRYLIKTRGQQVTLSCSPISGHRSVSWYQQTPGQGLQFLFEYFSETQRNKGNFPGRFSGRQFSNSRSEMNVSTLELGDSALYLCASSSGDLRTFFGQGTRLTVV.

This clonotype was seen many times. The chain carries TRBV5-1 and TRBJ1-1; D is undetermined. The CDR3 length is 14 residues. Germline V gene lookup returns CDR1 SGHRS and CDR2 YFSETQ. V gave up 7 bases and J gave up 3 bases, with 16 bases separating them. CDR3 region: CASVLGPFDTEAFF. DNA of the CDR3: TGCGCCAGCGTTCTCGGGCCGTTTGACACTGAAGCTTTCTTT.